These 15 T cell receptor beta chains originate from one sample sequenced in a study of T-cell reconstitution after alpha-beta-depleted transplantation in children. Preparation of the TCRbeta library involved a method that used unique molecular identifiers. Via MiXCR, TCRdb re-called the PCR reads, giving one row per CDR3 protein. The table lists just under 350,000 distinct CDR3 sequences, 15% to 20% of them singletons, with approximately 38% in the top ten. The source material was PBMCs, mostly from graft donor cells, sampled 360 days after TCRalphabeta/CD19-depleted stem cell transplant. These receptors all come from a male patient between 2 and 10 years old who had a stem cell transplant for acute lymphoblastic leukemia, so the T cells may come from the graft donor.

This clonotype was counted many times. The rearrangement uses TRBV27 and TRBJ2-3; 14 bases line up with TRBD2. From germline, CDR1 is MNHEY and CDR2 SMNVEV (reference sequence). This CDR3 comprises 17 residues. The V gene end was trimmed by 3 bases and the J gene end by 3 bases; junction bases not matched to a gene: 5. CDR3 amino acids: CASSLGLAGVGTDTQYF. The CDR3 DNA is TGTGCCAGCAGTTTGGGACTAGCGGGAGTGGGAACAGATACGCAGTATTTT.

This clonotype was found a few times. The V call is TRBV5-1, the J call TRBJ2-1; D gene uncertain. The CDR3 extends over 14 amino acids. V lost 5 bases and J lost 0, with 9 bases in between. CDR1 and CDR2 from the germline V gene are SGHRS and YFSETQ. In nucleotides, the CDR3 is TGCGCCAGCAGTGTGATTAGCTCCTACAATGAGCAGTTCTTC. Residues: CASSVISSYNEQFF.

This chain joins TRBV12-3 or TRBV12-4 and TRBJ2-3, with D unclear. V was pared by 6 bases and J by 4 bases, with 11 bases between. The CDR3 covers 13 residues. The CDR3 DNA reads TGTGCCAGCAGCCCCCAGCTAGCAGATACGCAGTATTTT. Protein: CASSPQLADTQYF.

There are a few counts of this clonotype. This chain joins TRBV10-2 and TRBJ2-7; 14 nucleotides match TRBD2. This CDR3 comprises 17 residues. Germline lookup yields CDR1 WSHSY and CDR2 SAAADI. V lost 6 bases, J lost 7 bases, and 14 bases stayed unmatched. The CDR3 region has the DNA TGCGCCAGCAGGAGGACTAGCGGGAGGAGCTCAACGCTAGAGCAGTACTTC. Translating it yields CASRRTSGRSSTLEQYF.

This clonotype occurred a few times. The chain carries TRBV12-3 or TRBV12-4 and TRBJ2-2; 10 bases agree with TRBD1. The CDR3 has 14 residues. Unmatched junction bases numbered 4, after V lost 6 bases and J lost 6 bases. This CDR3 is CASRGQGRAGELFF. CDR3 DNA sequence: TGTGCCAGCAGGGGACAGGGGCGGGCCGGGGAGCTGTTTTTT.

This clonotype was counted a few times. The chain combines TRBV28 with TRBJ2-7, with D perhaps TRBD2 (6 bases). Germline CDR1 reads MDHEN; CDR2 reads SYDVKM. The CDR3 length is 12 residues. Trimming took 3 bases from V and 6 from J, leaving 9 bases between them. As DNA, the CDR3 is TGTGCCAGCAGTTTGGAGGGTTTCGAGCAGTACTTC. Translating gives CASSLEGFEQYF.

The gene calls are TRBV4-3 and TRBJ2-3; 7 bases align to TRBD2. Per the germline V gene, CDR1 is LGHNA and CDR2 is YSLEER. V was pared by 4 bases and J by 3 bases, with 7 bases of the junction left unmatched. The CDR3 length is 15 residues. The CDR3 is CASSRGAGRTDTQYF. CDR3 DNA: TGCGCCAGCAGCCGGGGAGCGGGAAGGACAGATACGCAGTATTTT.

This clonotype was detected many times. This sequence joins TRBV6-5 and TRBJ2-7; D is ambiguous. Germline V gene sequence: CDR1 MNHEY, CDR2 SVGAGI. With 0 bases removed from V and 4 bases from J, the gap between germline ends came to 7 bases. This CDR3 is built from 13 residues. The chain's CDR3 is CASSYSPIYEQYF. In nucleotides, the CDR3 is TGTGCCAGCAGTTACTCACCAATTTACGAGCAGTACTTC.

This chain links TRBV4-2 with TRBJ2-3, with 9 bases aligning to TRBD1. This CDR3 contains 16 residues. V lost 3 bases and J lost 2; bases outside the gene matches: 6. The germline V gene encodes CDR1 LGHNA and CDR2 YNFKEQ. The CDR3 region is CASSHDRTGDTDTQYF. CDR3 DNA: TGTGCCAGCAGCCACGATAGGACAGGGGACACAGATACGCAGTATTTT.

This clonotype has a handful of counts. This sequence joins TRBV30 and TRBJ2-7; 13 nucleotides line up with TRBD2. V dropped 3 bases and J dropped 1; count of bases not matched to a gene: 3. The V gene's germline CDR1 is GTSNPN and CDR2 SVGIG (reference sequence). The CDR3 spans 15 residues. CDR3 protein: CAWSKGLAGSYEQYF. The CDR3 nucleotides are TGTGCCTGGAGCAAGGGACTAGCGGGGTCCTACGAGCAGTACTTC.

The chain uses TRBV20-1 and TRBJ2-3; D possibly corresponds to TRBD2 (5 bases). The CDR3 extends over 12 amino acids. CDR1 and CDR2 from the germline V gene are DFQATT and SNEGSKA (reference sequence). V shed 3 bases and J shed 5 bases, with 9 bases lying between them. The DNA for the CDR3 is TGCAGTGCTAGTGAGGGATTAGATACGCAGTATTTT. This sequence encodes CSASEGLDTQYF.

This clonotype appeared a few times. The chain links TRBV20-1 to TRBJ2-4; D remains ambiguous. The CDR3 totals 11 residues. Germline V gives CDR1 DFQATT, CDR2 SNEGSKA (reference sequence). V shed 0 bases and J shed 8 bases, with 5 bases lying between them. The CDR3 DNA is TGCAGTGCTAGAGAAGAAGACATTCAGTACTTC. Its protein product is CSAREEDIQYF.

This sequence joins TRBV12-3 or TRBV12-4 and TRBJ2-7, with D unresolved. The CDR3 sequence is 14 residues long. Deletions cut 3 bases from V and 2 bases from J, with 11 bases between. CDR3 amino acids: CASSFGRIPYEQYF. For the CDR3, the DNA is TGTGCCAGCAGTTTCGGGCGGATACCCTACGAGCAGTACTTC.

This clonotype has just a few counts. This chain connects TRBV20-1 to TRBJ1-4; TRBD1 might be the D (6 bases). The CDR3 covers 13 residues. The V gene's germline CDR1 is DFQATT and CDR2 SNEGSKA (reference sequence). The germline V and J ends were trimmed by 0 bases and 10 bases, with 12 bases remaining between them. CDR3 DNA sequence: TGCAGTGCTAGAGATACAGGGAAGGGAAAACTGTTTTTT. Its translation: CSARDTGKGKLFF.

This clonotype came up a few times. The chain carries TRBV28 and TRBJ2-6, with 7 bases fitting TRBD1. Germline V gene data show CDR1 as MDHEN and CDR2 as SYDVKM. This CDR3 comprises 17 residues. V shed 1 base, J shed 2 bases, and the junction held 5 bases outside the gene matches. Written as DNA, the CDR3 is TGTGCCAGCAGTTTATTTTTACAGGGGACTGGGGCCAACGTCCTGACTTTC. It codes for CASSLFLQGTGANVLTF.